This is a list of T cell receptor beta chains from one sample in a study of T cell repertoires in cytomegalovirus infection. Their antigen targets remain unknown. TCRdb re-called the reads through MiXCR, storing one row per CDR3 protein. The sample shows under 500,000 distinct CDR3 sequences, about 39% of them seen only once. The source was cultured PBMCs, collected from culture after CMV antigen stimulation. Receptor source: a human donor in good health (CMV status not recorded). Some clones in this sample may be carry-over from other donors' samples. Both conserved end residues are part of each CDR3. The order of the fields is D gene, J gene, V gene, clone size, CDR3 DNA, CDR3 protein. The D gene is left open where the match is weak. Rows give clone size only sometimes, using once, few, many, or a class for an expanded clone.

.,TRBJ2-3,TRBV10-1,few,TGCGCCAGCAGTGTCCAATACGAGACAGGAGACGTTCGATGGACAGATACGCAGTATTTT,CASSVQYETGDVRWTDTQYF
.,TRBJ2-1,TRBV7-6,.,TGTGCCAGCAGCTTACCGGCAAGCGTGGTCTACAATGAGCAGTTCTTC,CASSLPASVVYNEQFF
.,TRBJ2-1,TRBV6-4,.,TGTGCCAGCTCATATTTTGGGGCAGCGCAGTTCTTC,CASSYFGAAQFF
TRBD2,TRBJ2-3,TRBV14,.,TGTGCCAGCAGCCACGGCGGGAGGGATACGCAGTATTTT,CASSHGGRDTQYF
TRBD1,TRBJ1-2,TRBV15,.,TGTGCCACCAGCAGATGGGGACAGGGGTACTATGGCTACACCTTC,CATSRWGQGYYGYTF
.,TRBJ2-3,TRBV19,once,TGTGCCAGCCTGGGTGACAGGTGGGATACGCAGTATTTT,CASLGDRWDTQYF
TRBD1,TRBJ2-1,TRBV12-3/TRBV12-4,.,TGTGCCAGCAGCCGAGGACAGGGATGGGCAGATGAGCAGTTCTTC,CASSRGQGWADEQFF
TRBD1,TRBJ1-1,TRBV6-8,.,TGTGCCAGCAGTTGGGGGGGACAGGGGAACACTGAAGCTTTCTTT,CASSWGGQGNTEAFF
.,TRBJ1-5,TRBV7-6,many,TGTGCCAGCAGCCTTAGCGGCGGTAGCAATCAGCCCCAGCATTTT,CASSLSGGSNQPQHF
.,TRBJ1-4,TRBV2,.,TGTGCCAGCAGTGAAGGGCTTCCAACTATAAGTGAAAAACTGTTTTTT,CASSEGLPTISEKLFF
TRBD2,TRBJ2-5,TRBV20-1,.,TGCAGTGCTATGAGGGGACTACAAGAGACCCAGTACTTC,CSAMRGLQETQYF
.,TRBJ1-1,TRBV15,few,TGTGCCACCAGCACTCTCGGGGAGGACACTGAAGCTTTCTTT,CATSTLGEDTEAFF
.,TRBJ2-7,TRBV6-5,.,TGTGCCAGCAGTTACAGGGTACTCTACGAGCAGTACTTC,CASSYRVLYEQYF
.,TRBJ1-2,TRBV7-2,.,TGTGCCAGCAGCTTAGGGGCAGAGTTCTATGGCTACACCTTC,CASSLGAEFYGYTF
.,TRBJ2-5,TRBV5-4,.,TGTGCCAGCAGCGGCCCTGGGGGGACAACTAAAGAGACCCAGTACTTC,CASSGPGGTTKETQYF
.,TRBJ1-1,TRBV19,.,TGTGCCAGTAAGAGGCCTAACACTGAAGCTTTCTTT,CASKRPNTEAFF